These T cell receptor beta chains were read from a single sample in a study of graft-versus-host responses after intestinal transplantation. Profiled with immunoSEQ multiplex PCR; TCRdb holds only in-frame clones, not every one. The sample lists about 5,700 clones; more than 55% were seen once. Material: ileum tissue, obtained roughly 300 days after intestinal transplant. Every receptor here comes from a human patient who received an intestinal transplant, so some T cells may come from the graft donor. Both conserved end residues are part of each CDR3. Fields, in order: CDR3 length, V gene, J gene, clone size, D gene, CDR3 protein, CDR3 DNA. The D gene is left open where the match is weak. Clone sizes are given selectively: once, few, many, or a class where the clone is expanded.

17	TRBV21-1	TRBJ1-2	NA	NA	CASSHRYSNPYMSGYTF	TGTGCCAGCAGCCACCGATACAGTAACCCCTATATGAGTGGCTACACCTTC
15	TRBV7-8	TRBJ2-1	NA	TRBD2	CASSLEAGALNEQFF	TGTGCCAGCAGCTTGGAAGCGGGAGCGCTCAATGAGCAGTTCTTC
18	TRBV6-1	TRBJ2-7	large	NA	CASSDAPSGTQFSYEQYF	TGTGCCAGCAGTGACGCGCCTTCCGGGACCCAATTCTCCTACGAGCAGTACTTC
17	TRBV15	TRBJ2-2	NA	TRBD2	CATSRVGGGANTGELFF	TGTGCCACCAGCAGAGTTGGCGGGGGGGCGAACACCGGGGAGCTGTTTTTT
11	TRBV20-1	TRBJ1-2	few	NA	CSAREGAGYTF	TGCAGTGCTAGAGAGGGGGCTGGCTACACCTTC
20	TRBV30	TRBJ2-1	NA	TRBD2	CAWSVRMELAGQSSYNEQFF	TGTGCCTGGAGTGTACGAATGGAGCTAGCGGGACAAAGCTCCTACAATGAGCAGTTCTTC
12	TRBV29-1	TRBJ1-3	NA	NA	CSVENPGNTIYF	TGCAGCGTGGAGAACCCTGGAAACACCATATATTTT
13	TRBV25-1	TRBJ1-1	NA	NA	CASSDRWDTEAFF	TGTGCCAGCAGTGATCGTTGGGACACTGAAGCTTTCTTT
17	TRBV7-2	TRBJ2-5	NA	TRBD2	CASSSLAGGGVGETQYF	TGTGCCAGCAGCTCTTTAGCGGGGGGAGGCGTTGGGGAGACCCAGTACTTC
14	TRBV4-2	TRBJ1-1	NA	NA	CASSRDRLNTEAFF	TGTGCCAGCAGTCGCGACAGGCTCAACACTGAAGCTTTCTTT